This is a list of T cell receptor beta chains from one sample in a study of Ad26.COV2.S vaccination and SARS-CoV-2 variants. Method: immunoSEQ multiplex PCR; TCRdb's copy keeps in-frame clones and lacks some. The sample carries around 450,000 clones, roughly nine tenths recorded once. The material was peripheral blood, obtained in a trial of Ad26.COV2.S vaccine versus placebo. Source of these receptors: a person aged 18-60 years who received the Ad26.COV2.S COVID-19 vaccine or a placebo. The CDR3 runs from the conserved cysteine through the conserved F or W. Fields, in order: clone size, J gene, D gene, V gene, CDR3 protein, CDR3 DNA. A D gene is named only where the DNA matches it firmly. Rows may omit the clone size; those that give it use once, few, many or a size class.

.	TRBJ2-5	.	TRBV19	CASTGTGETQYF	TGTGCCTCGACAGGAACAGGAGAGACCCAGTACTTC
.	TRBJ1-3	.	TRBV18	CASSPLGRWQSSGNTIYF	TGTGCCAGCTCACCCTTGGGGCGGTGGCAATCCTCTGGAAACACCATATATTTT
.	TRBJ2-7	.	TRBV27	CASSLSPGLAYEQYF	TGTGCCAGCAGTTTATCGCCCGGATTAGCCTACGAGCAGTACTTC
.	TRBJ2-2	TRBD2	TRBV29-1	CSVVGLADTGELFF	TGCAGCGTTGTTGGTCTAGCGGACACCGGGGAGCTGTTTTTT
.	TRBJ1-1	.	TRBV20-1	CSARALEAFF	TGCAGTGCTAGAGCCTTGGAAGCTTTCTTT
few	TRBJ2-1	.	TRBV11-2	CASSAMGDEQFF	TGTGCCAGCAGCGCAATGGGAGATGAGCAGTTCTTC
.	TRBJ1-2	TRBD1	TRBV5-1	CASSLAGGDYGYTF	TGCGCCAGCAGCTTGGCAGGGGGCGACTATGGCTACACCTTC
many	TRBJ1-1	.	TRBV15	CATSTYRVGNTEAFF	TGTGCCACCAGCACGTACAGGGTCGGGAACACTGAAGCTTTCTTT
.	TRBJ2-3	.	TRBV11-1	CASSLATDRSTTDTQYF	TGTGCCAGCAGCTTAGCTACAGACAGGTCCACCACAGATACGCAGTATTTT
.	TRBJ1-2	.	TRBV10-3	CAISEDGPPDTF	TGTGCCATCAGTGAGGACGGGCCACCAGACACCTTC
.	TRBJ2-7	.	TRBV5-1	CASSLTGYEQYF	TGCGCCAGCAGCTTAACCGGCTACGAGCAGTACTTC
once	TRBJ1-4	.	TRBV4-1	CASSRNREDFEKLFF	TGCGCCAGCAGCCGCAACAGGGAAGACTTTGAAAAACTGTTTTTT
.	TRBJ2-2	TRBD2	TRBV27	CASSLWGLAGGELFF	TGTGCCAGCAGTTTATGGGGACTAGCGGGGGGGGAGCTGTTTTTT
.	TRBJ2-3	.	TRBV5-1	CASRRGAQDTQYF	TGCGCCAGCAGGAGGGGGGCGCAAGATACGCAGTATTTT
few	TRBJ1-3	TRBD1	TRBV6-1	CASSEVVVSGGSGNTIYF	TGTGCCAGCAGTGAAGTCGTAGTTTCAGGGGGATCTGGAAACACCATATATTTT
.	TRBJ2-1	.	TRBV7-8	CASSPTSREQFF	TGTGCCAGCAGCCCTACCAGTCGGGAGCAGTTCTTC
.	TRBJ2-5	.	TRBV21-1	CASSSRVGETQYF	TGTGCCAGCAGCTCCAGGGTTGGAGAGACCCAGTACTTC
.	TRBJ2-7	TRBD2	TRBV7-9	CASRPAGTTNEQYF	TGTGCCAGCAGACCGGCCGGGACTACCAACGAGCAGTACTTC
.	TRBJ2-3	.	TRBV15	CATSRAAFTDTQYF	TGTGCCACCAGCAGGGCCGCTTTCACAGATACGCAGTATTTT
.	TRBJ1-4	TRBD1	TRBV24-1	CAPGQGDEKLFF	TGTGCCCCTGGACAGGGGGATGAAAAACTGTTTTTT
once	TRBJ1-2	.	TRBV27	CASSLRGPSYGYTF	TGTGCCAGCAGTTTACGGGGACCTTCGTATGGCTACACCTTC
.	TRBJ1-4	TRBD1	TRBV5-1	CASSFRGQGAEKLFF	TGCGCCAGCAGCTTTAGGGGACAGGGGGCTGAAAAACTGTTTTTT
.	TRBJ1-1	.	TRBV6-5	CASSYSVQTEAFF	TGTGCCAGCAGTTACTCTGTCCAGACTGAAGCTTTCTTT
.	TRBJ2-1	TRBD2	TRBV5-4	CASSLGLAGGLPFF	TGTGCCAGCAGCTTAGGGCTAGCGGGGGGGCTGCCGTTCTTC
.	TRBJ1-2	TRBD1	TRBV13	CASNTQGILGYTF	TGTGCCAGCAACACACAGGGGATTCTTGGCTACACCTTC
.	TRBJ2-5	TRBD2	TRBV3-1/TRBV3-2	CASSQGNLAGGPETQYF	TGTGCCAGCAGCCAGGGAAATTTAGCGGGGGGGCCTGAGACCCAGTACTTC
.	TRBJ1-1	TRBD1	TRBV6-2/TRBV6-3	CASSPSPGQGPYGGTEAFF	TGTGCCAGCAGTCCCTCGCCGGGACAGGGGCCCTACGGAGGAACTGAAGCTTTCTTT
.	TRBJ1-5	.	TRBV6-2/TRBV6-3	CASSLSNQPQHF	TGTGCCAGCAGTCTTTCCAATCAGCCCCAGCATTTT
.	TRBJ2-7	.	TRBV27	CASLPWPGDKRGRSYEQYF	TGTGCCAGCCTTCCATGGCCGGGGGATAAGAGGGGGCGCTCCTACGAGCAGTACTTC
.	TRBJ2-3	.	TRBV27	CASSSMAAGTDTQYF	TGTGCCAGCAGTTCTATGGCGGCGGGCACAGATACGCAGTATTTT
.	TRBJ2-1	.	TRBV10-3	CAISESGARGFF	TGTGCCATCAGTGAGTCGGGGGCGCGGGGGTTCTTC
.	TRBJ1-6	TRBD1	TRBV4-1	CASSPGGLTDESPLHF	TGCGCCAGCAGCCCAGGGGGGTTGACAGATGAGTCACCCCTCCACTTT
.	TRBJ2-3	TRBD2	TRBV5-1	CASSREGLAGTDTQYF	TGCGCCAGCAGCCGCGAAGGACTAGCGGGCACAGATACGCAGTATTTT
.	TRBJ1-1	.	TRBV5-4	CASSSHRMSEAFF	TGTGCCAGCAGCTCTCACAGGATGTCCGAAGCTTTCTTT
once	TRBJ1-1	.	TRBV19	CASSRPGPEAFF	TGTGCCAGTAGTCGTCCTGGGCCAGAAGCTTTCTTT
once	TRBJ2-1	TRBD2	TRBV7-8	CASSVTSGIYNEQFF	TGTGCCAGCAGCGTTACTAGCGGAATATACAATGAGCAGTTCTTC
.	TRBJ2-1	.	TRBV5-4	CASSGGINEQFF	TGTGCCAGCAGCGGGGGGATCAATGAGCAGTTCTTC
once	TRBJ2-1	.	TRBV14	CASSQGPGREQFF	TGTGCCAGCAGCCAAGGGCCCGGGCGCGAGCAGTTCTTC
few	TRBJ2-7	.	TRBV7-3	CASSLGRGPYEQYF	TGTGCCAGCAGCTTAGGTCGGGGTCCCTACGAGCAGTACTTC